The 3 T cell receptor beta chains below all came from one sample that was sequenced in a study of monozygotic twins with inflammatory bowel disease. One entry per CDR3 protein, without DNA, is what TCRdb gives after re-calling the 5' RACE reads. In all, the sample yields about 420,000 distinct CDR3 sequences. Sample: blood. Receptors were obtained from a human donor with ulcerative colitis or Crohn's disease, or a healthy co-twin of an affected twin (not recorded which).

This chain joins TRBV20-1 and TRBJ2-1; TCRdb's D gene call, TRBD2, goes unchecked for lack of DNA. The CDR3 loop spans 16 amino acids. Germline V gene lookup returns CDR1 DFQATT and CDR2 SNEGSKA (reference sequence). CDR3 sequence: CSARKGLAGGPNEQFF.

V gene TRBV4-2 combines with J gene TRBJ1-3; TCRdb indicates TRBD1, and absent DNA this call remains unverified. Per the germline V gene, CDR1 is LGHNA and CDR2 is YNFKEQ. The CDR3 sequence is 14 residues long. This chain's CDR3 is CASSHTDRENTIYF.

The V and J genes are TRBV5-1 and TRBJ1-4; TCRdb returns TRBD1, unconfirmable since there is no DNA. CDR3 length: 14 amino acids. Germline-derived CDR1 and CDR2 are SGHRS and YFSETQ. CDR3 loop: CASSPGQGKEKLFF. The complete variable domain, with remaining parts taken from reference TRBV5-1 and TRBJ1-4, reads KAGVTQTPRYLIKTRGQQVTLSCSPISGHRSVSWYQQTPGQGLQFLFEYFSETQRNKGNFPGRFSGRQFSNSRSEMNVSTLELGDSALYLCASSPGQGKEKLFFGSGTQLSVL.